This TCR beta chain was obtained from a study of human T cells and chemical hapten exposure. TCRdb called the RACE reads again in MiXCR, with one record for every CDR3 protein. The sample yields approximately 91,000 distinct CDR3 sequences, around a tenth seen once. As for time point: patch test 2, 6 weeks after DPC sensitization. As for treatment: therapeutic diphenylcyclopropenone sensitization with weekly scalp DPC. The CDR3 totals 14 residues. Germline V gene lookup returns CDR1 SEHNR and CDR2 FQNEAQ (reference sequence). The junction had 1 base not matched to a gene; V was cut back by 2 bases and J by 5 bases. This clonotype came up many times.

This clonotype was obtained from a man aged 18-30 years with alopecia areata. Some clones in this sample may be carry-over from other donors' samples. The chain joins TRBV7-9 to TRBJ2-3, with 10 bases aligning to TRBD2. The sample was whole blood, taken in connection with sensitization to the hapten diphenylcyclopropenone (DPC). The CDR3: CASSLPSGGDTQYF. DNA for the CDR3: TGTGCCAGCAGCTTACCTAGCGGGGGAGATACGCAGTATTTT.